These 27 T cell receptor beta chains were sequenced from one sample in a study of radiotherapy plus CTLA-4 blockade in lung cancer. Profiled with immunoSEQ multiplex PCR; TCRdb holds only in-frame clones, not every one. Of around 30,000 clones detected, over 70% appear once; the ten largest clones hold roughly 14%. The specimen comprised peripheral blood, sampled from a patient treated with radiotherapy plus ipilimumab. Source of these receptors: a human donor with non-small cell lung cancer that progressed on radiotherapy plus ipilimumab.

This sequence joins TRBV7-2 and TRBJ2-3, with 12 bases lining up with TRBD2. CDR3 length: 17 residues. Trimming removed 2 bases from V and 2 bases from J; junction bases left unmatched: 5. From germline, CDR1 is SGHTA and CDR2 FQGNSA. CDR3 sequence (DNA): TGTGCCAGCAGCTTACTAGCGGGAGGGACTATCACAGATACGCAGTATTTT. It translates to CASSLLAGGTITDTQYF.

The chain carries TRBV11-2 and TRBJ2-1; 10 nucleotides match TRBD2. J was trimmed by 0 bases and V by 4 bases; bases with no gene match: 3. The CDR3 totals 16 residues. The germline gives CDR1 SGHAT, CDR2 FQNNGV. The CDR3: CASSSSGGPSYNEQFF. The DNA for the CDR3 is TGTGCCAGCAGCTCTAGCGGGGGACCCTCCTACAATGAGCAGTTCTTC.

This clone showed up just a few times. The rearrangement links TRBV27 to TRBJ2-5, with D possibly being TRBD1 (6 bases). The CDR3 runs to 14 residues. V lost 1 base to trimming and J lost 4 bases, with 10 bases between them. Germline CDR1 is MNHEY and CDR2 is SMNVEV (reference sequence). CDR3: CASSLYGRGETQYF. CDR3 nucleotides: TGTGCCAGCAGTTTATACGGCAGGGGAGAGACCCAGTACTTC.

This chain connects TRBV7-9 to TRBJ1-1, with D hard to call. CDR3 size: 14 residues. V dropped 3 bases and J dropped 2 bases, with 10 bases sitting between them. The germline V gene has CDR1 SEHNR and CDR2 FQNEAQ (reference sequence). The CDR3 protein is CASSLLALNTEAFF. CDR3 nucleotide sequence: TGTGCCAGCAGCTTGTTAGCGCTTAACACTGAAGCTTTCTTT.

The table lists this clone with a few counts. CDR3 region: CASRRGTDTQYF. The DNA for the CDR3 is TGTGCCAGCAGGAGGGGGACAGATACGCAGTATTTT. V usage is TRBV6-5 and J usage is TRBJ2-3; the D gene is possibly TRBD1 (6 bases). In germline, CDR1 is MNHEY, CDR2 SVGAGI. The CDR3 extends over 12 amino acids. Between the trimmed V and J ends, which lost 6 bases and 3 bases, there was a span of 7 bases.

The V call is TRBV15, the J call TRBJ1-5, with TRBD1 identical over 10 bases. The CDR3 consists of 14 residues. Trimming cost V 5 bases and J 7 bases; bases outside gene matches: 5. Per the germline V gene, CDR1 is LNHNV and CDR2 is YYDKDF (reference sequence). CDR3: CATSHGQGGQPQHF. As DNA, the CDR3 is TGTGCCACCAGCCATGGACAGGGGGGCCAGCCCCAGCATTTT. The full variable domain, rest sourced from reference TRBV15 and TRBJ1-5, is DAMVIQNPRYQVTQFGKPVTLSCSQTLNHNVMYWYQQKSSQAPKLLFHYYDKDFNNEADTPDNFQSRRPNTSFCFLDIRSPGLGDTAMYLCATSHGQGGQPQHFGDGTRLSIL.

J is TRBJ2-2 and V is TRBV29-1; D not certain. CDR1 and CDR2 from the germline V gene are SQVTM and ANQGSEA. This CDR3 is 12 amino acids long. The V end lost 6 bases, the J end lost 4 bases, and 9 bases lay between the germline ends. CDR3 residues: CSVVRLTGELFF. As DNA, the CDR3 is TGCAGCGTCGTCAGACTCACCGGGGAGCTGTTTTTT.

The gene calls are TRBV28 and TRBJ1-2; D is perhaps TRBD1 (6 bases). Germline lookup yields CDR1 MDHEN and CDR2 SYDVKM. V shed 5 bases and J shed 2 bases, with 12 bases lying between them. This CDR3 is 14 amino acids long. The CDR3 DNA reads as TGTGCCAGCAGTGATAGAGGACAGAACTATGGCTACACCTTC. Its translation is CASSDRGQNYGYTF.

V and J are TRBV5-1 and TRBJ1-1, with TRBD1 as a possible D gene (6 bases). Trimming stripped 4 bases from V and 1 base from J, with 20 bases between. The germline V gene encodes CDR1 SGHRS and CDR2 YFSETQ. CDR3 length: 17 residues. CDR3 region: CASSGGGPGGRNTEAFF. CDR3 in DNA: TGCGCCAGCAGCGGTGGGGGACCGGGGGGCCGGAACACTGAAGCTTTCTTT.

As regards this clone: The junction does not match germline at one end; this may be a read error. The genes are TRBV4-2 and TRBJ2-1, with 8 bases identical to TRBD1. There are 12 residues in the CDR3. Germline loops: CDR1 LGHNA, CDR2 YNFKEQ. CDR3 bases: TGTGCCAGCAGCCAGGAAAGGGACAGGCAGCTCTTC. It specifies CASSQERDRQLF.

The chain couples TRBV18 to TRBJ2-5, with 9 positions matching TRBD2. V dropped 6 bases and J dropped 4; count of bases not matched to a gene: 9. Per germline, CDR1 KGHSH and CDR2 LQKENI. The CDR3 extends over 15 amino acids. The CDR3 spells CASSPNLAGLETQYF. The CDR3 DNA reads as TGTGCCAGCTCCCCTAATCTAGCGGGATTAGAGACCCAGTACTTC. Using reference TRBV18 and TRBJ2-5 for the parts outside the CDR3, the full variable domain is NAGVMQNPRHLVRRRGQEARLRCSPMKGHSHVYWYRQLPEEGLKFMVYLQKENIIDESGMPKERFSAEFPKEGPSILRIQQVVRGDSAAYFCASSPNLAGLETQYFGPGTRLLVL.

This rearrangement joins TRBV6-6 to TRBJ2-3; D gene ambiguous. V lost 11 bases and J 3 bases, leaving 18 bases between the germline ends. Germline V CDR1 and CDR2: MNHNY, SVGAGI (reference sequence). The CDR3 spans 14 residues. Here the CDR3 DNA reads TGTGCCTCCTCGGGTATAGTCTATACAGATACGCAGTATTTT. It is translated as CASSGIVYTDTQYF.

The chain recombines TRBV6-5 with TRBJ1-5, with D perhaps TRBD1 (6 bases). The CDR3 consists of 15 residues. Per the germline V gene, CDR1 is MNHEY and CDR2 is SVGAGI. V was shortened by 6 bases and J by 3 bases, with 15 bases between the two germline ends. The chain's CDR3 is CASRVGQTPNQPQHF. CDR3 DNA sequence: TGTGCCAGCAGGGTCGGACAGACTCCCAATCAGCCCCAGCATTTT.

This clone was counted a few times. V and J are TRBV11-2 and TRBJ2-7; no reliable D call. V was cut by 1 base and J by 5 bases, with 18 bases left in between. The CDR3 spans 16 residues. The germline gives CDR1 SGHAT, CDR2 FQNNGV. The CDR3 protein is CASSLGLGSIRDEQYF. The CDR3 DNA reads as TGTGCCAGCAGCTTAGGGCTAGGATCCATTCGGGACGAGCAGTACTTC.

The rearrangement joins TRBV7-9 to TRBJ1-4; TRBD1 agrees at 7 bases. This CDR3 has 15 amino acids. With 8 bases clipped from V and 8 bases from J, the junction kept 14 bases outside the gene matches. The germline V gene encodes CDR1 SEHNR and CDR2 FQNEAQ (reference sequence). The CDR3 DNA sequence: TGTGCCAGCGGGACAGCCCGATTTCAAGGAGAAAAACTGTTTTTT. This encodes CASGTARFQGEKLFF. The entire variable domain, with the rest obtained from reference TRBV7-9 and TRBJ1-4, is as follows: DTGVSQNPRHKITKRGQNVTFRCDPISEHNRLYWYRQTLGQGPEFLTYFQNEAQLEKSRLLSDRFSAERPKGSFSTLEIQRTEQGDSAMYLCASGTARFQGEKLFFGSGTQLSVL.

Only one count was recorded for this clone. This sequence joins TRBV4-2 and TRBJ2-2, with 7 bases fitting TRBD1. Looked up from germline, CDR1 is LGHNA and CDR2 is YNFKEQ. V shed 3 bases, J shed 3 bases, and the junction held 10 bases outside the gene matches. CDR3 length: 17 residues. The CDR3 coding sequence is TGTGCCAGCAGCCAGACCTTTGGGACAGAGGACACCGGGGAGCTGTTTTTT. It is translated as CASSQTFGTEDTGELFF.

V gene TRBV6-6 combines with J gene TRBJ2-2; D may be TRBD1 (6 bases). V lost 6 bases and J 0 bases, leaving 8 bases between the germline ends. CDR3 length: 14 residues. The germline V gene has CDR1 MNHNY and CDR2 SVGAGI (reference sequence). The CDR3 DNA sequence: TGTGCCAGCAGCGGGACAACGAACACCGGGGAGCTGTTTTTT. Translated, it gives CASSGTTNTGELFF.

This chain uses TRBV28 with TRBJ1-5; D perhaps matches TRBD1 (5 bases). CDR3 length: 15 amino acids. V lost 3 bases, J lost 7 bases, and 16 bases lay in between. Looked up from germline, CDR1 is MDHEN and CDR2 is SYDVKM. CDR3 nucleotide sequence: TGTGCCAGCAGTTTTTTGAGGGGTGTTCGGCAGCCCCAGCATTTT. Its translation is CASSFLRGVRQPQHF.

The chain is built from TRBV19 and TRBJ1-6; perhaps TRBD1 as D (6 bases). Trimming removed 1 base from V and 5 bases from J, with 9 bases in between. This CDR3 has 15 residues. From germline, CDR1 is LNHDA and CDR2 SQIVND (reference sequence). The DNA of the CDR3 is TGTGCCAGTAGTATAGTTGGACAGAATAATTCACCCCTCCACTTT. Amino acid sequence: CASSIVGQNNSPLHF.

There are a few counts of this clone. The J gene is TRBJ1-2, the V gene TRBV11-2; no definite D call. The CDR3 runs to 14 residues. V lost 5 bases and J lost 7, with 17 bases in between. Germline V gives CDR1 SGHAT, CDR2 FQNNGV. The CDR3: CASSTPPHSSGYTF. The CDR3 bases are TGTGCCAGCAGCACCCCTCCCCACAGCTCTGGCTACACCTTC.

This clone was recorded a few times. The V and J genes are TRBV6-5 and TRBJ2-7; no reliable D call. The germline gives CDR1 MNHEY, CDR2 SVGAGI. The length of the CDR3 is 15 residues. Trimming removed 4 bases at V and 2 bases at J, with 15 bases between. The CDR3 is CASSLSMGSPYEQYF. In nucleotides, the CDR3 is TGTGCCAGCAGTTTATCGATGGGCAGTCCCTACGAGCAGTACTTC.

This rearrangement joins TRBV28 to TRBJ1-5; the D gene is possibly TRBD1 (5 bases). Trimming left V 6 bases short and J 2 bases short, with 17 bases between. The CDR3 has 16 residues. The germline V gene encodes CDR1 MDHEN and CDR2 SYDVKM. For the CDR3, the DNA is TGTGCCAGCAGCTTGGCCGGCCGGGGCGGCAATCAGCCCCAGCATTTT. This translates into CASSLAGRGGNQPQHF. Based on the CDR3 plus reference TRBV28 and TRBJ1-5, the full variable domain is DVKVTQSSRYLVKRTGEKVFLECVQDMDHENMFWYRQDPGLGLRLIYFSYDVKMKEKGDIPEGYSVSREKKERFSLILESASTNQTSMYLCASSLAGRGGNQPQHFGDGTRLSIL.

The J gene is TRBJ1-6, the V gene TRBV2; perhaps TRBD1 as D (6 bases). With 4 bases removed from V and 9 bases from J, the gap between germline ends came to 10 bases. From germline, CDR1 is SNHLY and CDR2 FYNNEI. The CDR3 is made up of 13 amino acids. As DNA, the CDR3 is TGTGCCAGCAGTGGGGAGGGGGGTTCACCCCTCCACTTT. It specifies CASSGEGGSPLHF. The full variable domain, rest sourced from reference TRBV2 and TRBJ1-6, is EPEVTQTPSHQVTQMGQEVILRCVPISNHLYFYWYRQILGQKVEFLVSFYNNEISEKSEIFDDQFSVERPDGSNFTLKIRSTKLEDSAMYFCASSGEGGSPLHFGNGTRLTVT.

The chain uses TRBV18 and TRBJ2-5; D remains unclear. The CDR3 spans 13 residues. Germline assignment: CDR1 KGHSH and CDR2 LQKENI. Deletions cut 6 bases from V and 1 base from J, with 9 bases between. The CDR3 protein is CASSDLRQETQYF. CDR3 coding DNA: TGTGCCAGCTCCGATTTACGCCAAGAGACCCAGTACTTC. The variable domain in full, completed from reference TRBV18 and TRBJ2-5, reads NAGVMQNPRHLVRRRGQEARLRCSPMKGHSHVYWYRQLPEEGLKFMVYLQKENIIDESGMPKERFSAEFPKEGPSILRIQQVVRGDSAAYFCASSDLRQETQYFGPGTRLLVL.

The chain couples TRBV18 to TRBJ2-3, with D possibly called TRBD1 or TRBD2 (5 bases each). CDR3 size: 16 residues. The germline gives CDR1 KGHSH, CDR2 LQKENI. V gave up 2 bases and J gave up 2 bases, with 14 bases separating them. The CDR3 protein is CASSPSRGRPTDTQYF. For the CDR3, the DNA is TGTGCCAGCTCACCAAGTCGGGGCAGACCCACAGATACGCAGTATTTT.

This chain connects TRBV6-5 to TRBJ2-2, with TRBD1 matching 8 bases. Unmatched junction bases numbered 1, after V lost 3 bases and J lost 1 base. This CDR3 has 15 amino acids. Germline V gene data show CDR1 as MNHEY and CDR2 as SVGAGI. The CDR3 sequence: CASSYGQGNTGELFF. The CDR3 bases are TGTGCCAGCAGTTATGGACAGGGGAACACCGGGGAGCTGTTTTTT.

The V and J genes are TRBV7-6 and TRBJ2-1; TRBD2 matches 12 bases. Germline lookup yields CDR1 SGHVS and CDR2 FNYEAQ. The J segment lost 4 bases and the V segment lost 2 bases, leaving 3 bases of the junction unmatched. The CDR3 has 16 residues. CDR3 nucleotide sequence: TGTGCCAGCAGCTTAACTAGCGGGGGGCTTTACAATGAGCAGTTCTTC. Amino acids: CASSLTSGGLYNEQFF.